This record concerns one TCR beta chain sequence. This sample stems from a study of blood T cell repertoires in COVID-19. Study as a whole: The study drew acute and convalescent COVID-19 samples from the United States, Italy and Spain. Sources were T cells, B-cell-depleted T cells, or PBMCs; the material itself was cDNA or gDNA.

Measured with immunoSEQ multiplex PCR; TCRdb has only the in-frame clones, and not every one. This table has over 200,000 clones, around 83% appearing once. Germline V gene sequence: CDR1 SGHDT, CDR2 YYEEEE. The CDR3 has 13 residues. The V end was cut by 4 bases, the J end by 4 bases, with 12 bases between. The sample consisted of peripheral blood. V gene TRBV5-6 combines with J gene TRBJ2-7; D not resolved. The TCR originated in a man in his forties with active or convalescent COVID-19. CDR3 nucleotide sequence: TGTGCCAGCAGCCCGGGTCCGCTTTACGAGCAGTACTTC. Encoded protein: CASSPGPLYEQYF.